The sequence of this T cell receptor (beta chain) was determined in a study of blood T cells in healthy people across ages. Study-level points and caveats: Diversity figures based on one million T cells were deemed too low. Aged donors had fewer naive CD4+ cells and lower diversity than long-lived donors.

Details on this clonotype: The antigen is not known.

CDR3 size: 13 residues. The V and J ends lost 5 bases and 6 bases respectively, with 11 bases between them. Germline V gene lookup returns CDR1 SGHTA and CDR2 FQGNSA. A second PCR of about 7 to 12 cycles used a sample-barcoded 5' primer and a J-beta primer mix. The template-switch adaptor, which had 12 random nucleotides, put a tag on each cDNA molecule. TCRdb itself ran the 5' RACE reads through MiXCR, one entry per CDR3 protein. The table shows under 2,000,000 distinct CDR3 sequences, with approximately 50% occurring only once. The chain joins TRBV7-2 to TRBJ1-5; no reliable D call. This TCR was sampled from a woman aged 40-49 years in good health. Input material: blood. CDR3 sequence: CASSPLWGQPQHF. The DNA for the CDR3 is TGTGCCAGCAGCCCCCTCTGGGGTCAGCCCCAGCATTTT.